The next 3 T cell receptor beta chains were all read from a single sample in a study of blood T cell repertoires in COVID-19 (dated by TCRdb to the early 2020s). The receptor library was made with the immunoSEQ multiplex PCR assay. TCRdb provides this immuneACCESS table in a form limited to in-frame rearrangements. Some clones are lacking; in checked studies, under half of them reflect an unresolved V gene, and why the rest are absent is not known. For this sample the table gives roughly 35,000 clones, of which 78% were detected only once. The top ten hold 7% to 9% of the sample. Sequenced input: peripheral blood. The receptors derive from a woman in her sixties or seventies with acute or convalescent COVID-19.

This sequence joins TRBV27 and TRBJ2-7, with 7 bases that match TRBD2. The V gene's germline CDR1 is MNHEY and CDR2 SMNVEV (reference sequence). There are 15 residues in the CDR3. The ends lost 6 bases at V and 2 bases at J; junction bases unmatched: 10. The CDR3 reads CASSPSGGLPYEQYF. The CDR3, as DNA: TGTGCCAGCAGCCCTTCGGGGGGTTTACCCTACGAGCAGTACTTC.

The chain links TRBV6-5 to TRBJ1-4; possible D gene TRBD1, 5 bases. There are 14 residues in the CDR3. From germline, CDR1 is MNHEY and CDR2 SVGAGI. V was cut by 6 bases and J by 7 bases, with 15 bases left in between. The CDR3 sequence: CASRSQGVGEKLFF. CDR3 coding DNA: TGTGCCAGCAGGTCACAAGGGGTGGGTGAAAAACTGTTTTTT.

This chain's CDR3 is CASTGQIPYGYTF. The CDR3 nucleotides read TGTGCCAGCACCGGACAGATTCCCTATGGCTACACCTTC. The V gene is TRBV2, the J gene TRBJ1-2; D may be TRBD1 (6 bases). The length of the CDR3 is 13 residues. The ends were cut back, 7 bases at V and 4 bases at J, with 13 bases in the middle. Germline V gives CDR1 SNHLY, CDR2 FYNNEI.